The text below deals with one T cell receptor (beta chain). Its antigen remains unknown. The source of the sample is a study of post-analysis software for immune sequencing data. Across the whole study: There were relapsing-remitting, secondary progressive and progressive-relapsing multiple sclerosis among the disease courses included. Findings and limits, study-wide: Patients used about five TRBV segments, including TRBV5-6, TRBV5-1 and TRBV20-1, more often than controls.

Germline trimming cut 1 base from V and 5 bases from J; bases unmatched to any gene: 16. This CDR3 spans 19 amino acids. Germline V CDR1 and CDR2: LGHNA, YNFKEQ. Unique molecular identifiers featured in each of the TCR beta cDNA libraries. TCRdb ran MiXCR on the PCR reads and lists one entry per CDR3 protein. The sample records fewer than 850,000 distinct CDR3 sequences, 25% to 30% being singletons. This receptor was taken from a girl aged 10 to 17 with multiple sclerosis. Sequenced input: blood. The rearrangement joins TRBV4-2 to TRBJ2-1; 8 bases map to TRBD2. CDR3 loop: CASSQGVFGGGRGNNEQFF. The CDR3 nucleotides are TGTGCCAGCAGCCAAGGCGTCTTTGGCGGGGGGAGGGGAAACAATGAGCAGTTCTTC.